Here is one T cell receptor beta chain with its context. The antigen remains undetermined. Per germline, CDR1 MNHEY and CDR2 SVGAGI. Trimming took off 6 bases at V and 3 bases at J, with 8 bases between the two ends. This CDR3 is 12 amino acids long. This record belongs to a study of early T cells in non-severe SARS-CoV-2 infection. Study in general: Bulk RNA taken from unsorted whole blood was sequenced, leaving chains unpaired. Study conclusions and caveats: Missing private and CD4 specificities, VDJdb matching favored anti-spike CD8 responses.

Unique molecular identifiers tagged individual cDNA molecules. TCRdb called the 5' RACE reads again in MiXCR, with one record for every CDR3 protein. The table lists tens of thousands of distinct CDR3 sequences, 7% to 10% of them singletons, with more than 20% in the top ten. The sequenced material came from whole blood. The sequence was obtained from an adult who was a healthcare worker with PCR-confirmed SARS-CoV-2 infection or an uninfected control (not recorded which). The chain combines TRBV6-5 with TRBJ1-1; D not resolved. CDR3 coding DNA: TGTGCCAGCAGCGCGGGCTACACTGAAGCTTTCTTT. This translates into CASSAGYTEAFF.